The 5 T cell receptor beta chains listed next were all sequenced from one sample in a study of blood T cell repertoires in COVID-19. TCRdb's table, derived via immunoSEQ multiplex PCR, lists solely in-frame clones and lacks some. This table holds 90,000 to 110,000 clones, over 75% found once. The specimen was peripheral blood. These TCRs come from a middle-aged man with acute or convalescent COVID-19.

The genes are TRBV9 and TRBJ2-3; 8 bases are shared with TRBD2. The V gene's germline CDR1 is SGDLS and CDR2 YYNGEE. This CDR3 region has 16 residues. The V and J ends lost 4 bases and 5 bases, in that order; junction bases with no gene match: 12. This CDR3 reads CASSPYLRGELDTQYF. Here the CDR3 DNA reads TGTGCCAGCAGCCCTTATCTGCGGGGGGAGCTAGATACGCAGTATTTT.

This chain links TRBV6-4 with TRBJ1-5; D remains unclear. CDR3 length: 13 amino acids. Germline V gene lookup returns CDR1 MRHNA and CDR2 SNTAGT. Trimming pared 4 bases from V and 4 bases from J, leaving 8 bases between. This CDR3 is CASSVSRNQPQHF. CDR3 nucleotide sequence: TGTGCCAGCAGTGTTAGCCGGAATCAGCCCCAGCATTTT.

The V and J genes are TRBV7-2 and TRBJ1-2; 9 bases match TRBD1. The CDR3 is 13 amino acids. Germline trimming cut 3 bases from V and 13 bases from J; bases unmatched to any gene: 9. CDR1 is SGHTA and CDR2 is FQGNSA in the germline V gene. The CDR3 spells CASSLNRGLAITF. The CDR3 nucleotides are TGTGCCAGCAGCTTGAACAGGGGGCTGGCGATCACCTTC.

V is TRBV14 and J is TRBJ2-1; 11 bases are a match to TRBD2. CDR1 and CDR2 from the germline V gene are SGHDN and FVKESK. The J segment lost 5 bases and the V segment lost 4 bases, leaving 4 bases of the junction unmatched. The CDR3 is made up of 15 amino acids. The CDR3: CASSPLAGVNNEQFF. The CDR3 bases are TGTGCCAGCAGCCCACTAGCGGGAGTGAACAATGAGCAGTTCTTC. Together with reference TRBV14 and TRBJ2-1, the CDR3 gives the full variable domain: EAGVTQFPSHSVIEKGQTVTLRCDPISGHDNLYWYRRVMGKEIKFLLHFVKESKQDESGMPNNRFLAERTGGTYSTLKVQPAELEDSGVYFCASSPLAGVNNEQFFGPGTRLTVL.

The genes are TRBV6-6 and TRBJ1-6; the D gene is possibly TRBD1 (5 bases). The ends were cut back, 5 bases at V and 0 bases at J, with 17 bases in the middle. CDR1 and CDR2 from the germline V gene are MNHNY and SVGAGI (reference sequence). The CDR3 is made up of 18 amino acids. CDR3 sequence (DNA): TGTGCCAGCAGTCTGGGGCTGGCAGCCTTCTCCTATAATTCACCCCTCCACTTT. This translates into CASSLGLAAFSYNSPLHF.